Listed below are T cell receptor beta chains from one sample, sequenced in a study of Ad26.COV2.S vaccination and SARS-CoV-2 variants. Assay: immunoSEQ multiplex PCR; the TCRdb copy retains only in-frame clones and omits some. This sample has about 350,000 clones, with 92% found just once. Material: peripheral blood, obtained after recovery from COVID-19. These receptors all stem from a human donor who had recovered from COVID-19. Both conserved end residues are part of each CDR3. A D gene is named only where the DNA matches it firmly. Some rows have no size entry. The others give once, few or many, or a class for an expanded clone.

v_gene	abundance	j_gene	d_gene	CDR3nt	CDR3aa
TRBV6-5	once	TRBJ2-3	NA	TGTGCCAGCAGTTACTCGAGTCCGCGTGGAGATACGCAGTATTTT	CASSYSSPRGDTQYF
TRBV7-6	NA	TRBJ1-5	NA	TGTGCCAGCAGCTTAGGGGGGGCTAGCAATCAGCCCCAGCATTTT	CASSLGGASNQPQHF
TRBV6-2/TRBV6-3	once	TRBJ1-2	TRBD1	TGTGCCAGCAGTCGGGACAGCTATGGCTACACCTTC	CASSRDSYGYTF
TRBV5-1	NA	TRBJ1-2	NA	TGCGCCAGCAGCCCCACCTTGTCTCGGAATGGCTACACCTTC	CASSPTLSRNGYTF
TRBV5-6	once	TRBJ1-4	NA	TGTGCCAGCAGCTTGGGTCTGCCACCGGGTAATGAAAAACTGTTTTTT	CASSLGLPPGNEKLFF
TRBV6-2/TRBV6-3	NA	TRBJ1-3	NA	TGTGCCAGCAGTTCTTCAGGGTTTCGCTCTGGAAACACCATATATTTT	CASSSSGFRSGNTIYF
TRBV9	NA	TRBJ1-5	TRBD1	TGTGCCAGCAGCTTTGGACAGGGAGATCAGCCCCAGCATTTT	CASSFGQGDQPQHF
TRBV5-1	NA	TRBJ2-3	NA	TGCGCCAGCAGCTCCCTTGCAGGGGGGGTTCTGTCAGATACGCAGTATTTT	CASSSLAGGVLSDTQYF
TRBV14	NA	TRBJ2-7	TRBD1	TGTGCCAGCAGCCCAAGCGTCCGGGACAGGGGCCACGAGCAGTACTTC	CASSPSVRDRGHEQYF
TRBV11-2	once	TRBJ1-3	NA	TGTGCCAGCAGCGGCCGATCCGCGGCGGTATATTTT	CASSGRSAAVYF
TRBV3-1/TRBV3-2	NA	TRBJ2-1	TRBD1	TGTGCCAGCAGCCTACAGGGGCGCGAGCAGTTCTTC	CASSLQGREQFF
TRBV9	NA	TRBJ1-3	TRBD1	TGTGCCAGCAGCCCCCGGACAGGGTCTGGAAACACCATATATTTT	CASSPRTGSGNTIYF
TRBV7-8	NA	TRBJ2-3	NA	TGTGCCAGCAGCTTAGGAGAGGGGAGCACAGATACGCAGTATTTT	CASSLGEGSTDTQYF
TRBV14	NA	TRBJ1-1	NA	TGTGCCAGCAGCCAAGCCACGAGTTTAGCGAGCGCTTTCTTT	CASSQATSLASAFF
TRBV9	once	TRBJ1-1	NA	TGTGCCAGCAGCGTAGATCAGGTAGGCTCCACTGAAGCTTTCTTT	CASSVDQVGSTEAFF
TRBV2	NA	TRBJ1-4	TRBD1	TGTGCCAGCAGGCGGGACAGGGTTAATAATGAAAAACTGTTTTTT	CASRRDRVNNEKLFF
TRBV2	NA	TRBJ1-5	TRBD1	TGTGCCAGCAGACCCGGGACAGGGAAGCAGCCCCAGCATTTT	CASRPGTGKQPQHF
TRBV5-1	NA	TRBJ2-1	NA	TGCGCCAGCAGTTCTGGACAGACCTACAATGAGCAGTTCTTC	CASSSGQTYNEQFF
TRBV6-5	NA	TRBJ1-2	NA	TGTGCCAGCAGTCCTCTCGGGCCCGGGCGTGGCTACACCTTC	CASSPLGPGRGYTF
TRBV11-2	NA	TRBJ1-2	NA	TGTGCCAGCAGCTCACGTGGGGGCTATGGCTACACCTTC	CASSSRGGYGYTF
TRBV2	NA	TRBJ1-1	NA	TGTGCCAGCAGGGCAGAGATGAACACTGAAGCTTTCTTT	CASRAEMNTEAFF
TRBV15	NA	TRBJ2-4	TRBD2	TGTGCCACCAGCAGAGAGGGACTAGGGATTCAGTACTTC	CATSREGLGIQYF
TRBV7-8	NA	TRBJ1-6	TRBD1	TGTGCCAGCAGCGTTAGACAGGGGAGTAATTCACCCCTCCACTTT	CASSVRQGSNSPLHF
TRBV27	once	TRBJ2-1	TRBD1	TGTGCCAGCAGTTTACGGACCGGGACAGGGCTCTACAATGAGCAGTTCTTC	CASSLRTGTGLYNEQFF
TRBV4-1	NA	TRBJ2-7	NA	TGCGCCAGCAGCCTTAGTACGACGGGGACTGCGGACGAGCAGTACTTC	CASSLSTTGTADEQYF
TRBV10-2	NA	TRBJ1-4	NA	TGCGCCAGCAGTGAGAATGTCTGGGGGTTTGAAAAACTGTTTTTT	CASSENVWGFEKLFF
TRBV7-6	once	TRBJ2-5	NA	TGTGCCAGCAGCCGGATACAGGGAGGATCAGAGACCCAGTACTTC	CASSRIQGGSETQYF
TRBV5-1	NA	TRBJ2-3	TRBD2	TGCGCCAGCAGCTTCGGGCTAGCGGGGGGAACTAGCACAGATACGCAGTATTTT	CASSFGLAGGTSTDTQYF
TRBV9	NA	TRBJ2-2	NA	TGTGCCAGCAGCGCCGGGGTCGCGGGGGCAACGAACACCGGGGAGCTGTTTTTT	CASSAGVAGATNTGELFF
TRBV3-1/TRBV3-2	NA	TRBJ2-4	NA	TGTGCCAGCAGCCAAGGCTCCTTGTTAAACATTCAGTACTTC	CASSQGSLLNIQYF
TRBV4-1	NA	TRBJ2-3	NA	TGCGCCAGCAGCCAAGATGGGGGCAGGGGGGCGGGAGATACGCAGTATTTT	CASSQDGGRGAGDTQYF
TRBV19	NA	TRBJ2-1	NA	TGTGCCAGTAGTATTTTACAGGGTCTCGGCAGGGACAATGAGCAGTTCTTC	CASSILQGLGRDNEQFF
TRBV10-3	NA	TRBJ1-2	NA	TGTGCCATCAGTAGGGGGGACCAACAGGGTAACTATGGCTACACCTTC	CAISRGDQQGNYGYTF
TRBV5-6	once	TRBJ2-7	NA	TGTGCCAGCAATTCACTCGGCCTAGACGAGCAGTACTTC	CASNSLGLDEQYF
TRBV14	NA	TRBJ2-4	NA	TGTGCCAGCAACGGAGAGGACATTCAGTACTTC	CASNGEDIQYF
TRBV19	NA	TRBJ1-5	NA	TGTGCCAGTACCCCATTGGGCGGGATTAGCAATCAGCCCCAGCATTTT	CASTPLGGISNQPQHF
TRBV7-6	NA	TRBJ2-5	TRBD2	TGTGCCAGCAGCTTAAACCGGGGGGGACGGGAGACCCAGTACTTC	CASSLNRGGRETQYF
TRBV19	NA	TRBJ2-5	NA	TGTGCCAGTAGGACCTCTGGGGGCAGGGAGACCCAGTACTTC	CASRTSGGRETQYF
TRBV19	NA	TRBJ1-2	TRBD1	TGTGCCAGTAGTCCACAGGGGGCGACTGGCTACACCTTC	CASSPQGATGYTF
TRBV6-6	NA	TRBJ2-7	TRBD1	TGTGCCAGCAACCCGGGACAGGGGGGATACGAGCAGTACTTC	CASNPGQGGYEQYF
TRBV16	NA	TRBJ2-7	NA	TGTGCCAGCAGCCAGGGGGAAATCTCCTACGAGCAGTACTTC	CASSQGEISYEQYF
TRBV9	once	TRBJ2-2	TRBD1	TGTGCCAGCAGCGCAGGGGGCGGTACCGGGGAGCTGTTTTTT	CASSAGGGTGELFF
TRBV5-1	NA	TRBJ2-1	NA	TGCGCCAGCAGCCGAGGGACTGGGAACAATGAGCAGTTCTTC	CASSRGTGNNEQFF